The clone carrying this T cell receptor beta chain has just a few counts. A single record per CDR3 protein comes from TCRdb applying MiXCR to the RT-PCR reads. The repertoire includes 650,000 to 800,000 distinct CDR3 sequences, about 14% of them detected once, and roughly 4% sits in the top ten. Germline CDR1 is MNHNY and CDR2 is SVGAGI (reference sequence). V was trimmed by 0 bases and J by 4 bases, leaving 9 bases between them. The CDR3 consists of 15 residues. The receptor was derived from a female donor in good health, serving as a healthy control. Material: memory CD4+ T cells from blood. The genes are TRBV6-6 and TRBJ2-2, with a possible D match to TRBD2 (5 bases). The CDR3 coding sequence is TGTGCCAGCAGTTACTCCGGGGTAACCACCGGGGAGCTGTTTTTT. It encodes CASSYSGVTTGELFF.